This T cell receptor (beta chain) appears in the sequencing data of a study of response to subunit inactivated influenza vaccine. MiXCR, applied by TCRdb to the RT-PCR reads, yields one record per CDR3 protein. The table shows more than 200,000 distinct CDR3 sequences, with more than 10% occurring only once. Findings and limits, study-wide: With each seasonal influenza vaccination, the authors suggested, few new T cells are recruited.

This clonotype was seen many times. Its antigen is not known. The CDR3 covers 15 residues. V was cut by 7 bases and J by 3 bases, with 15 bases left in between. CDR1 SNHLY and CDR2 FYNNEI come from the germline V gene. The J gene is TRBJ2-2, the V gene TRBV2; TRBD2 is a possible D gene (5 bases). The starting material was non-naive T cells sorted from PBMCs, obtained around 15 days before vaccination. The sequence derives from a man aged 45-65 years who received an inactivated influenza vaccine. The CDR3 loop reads CASNGADQDTGELFF. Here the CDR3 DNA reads TGTGCCAGCAATGGAGCGGACCAGGACACCGGGGAGCTGTTTTTT.